This T cell receptor beta chain is from a study of post-analysis software for immune sequencing data (dated by TCRdb to the mid-2010s). About the study as a whole: Disease courses on record covered relapsing-remitting, secondary progressive and progressive-relapsing multiple sclerosis, though some patients had no subtype annotation. The patient repertoires were set against ten to eleven previously published healthy control repertoires from donors whose ages ranged from about 6 to 25 years. A subset of samples was prepared in parallel using single-end sample barcoding, then pooled and co-amplified after Illumina adapter ligation. Broader findings and caveats from the paper: Patients showed significantly higher frequencies than controls for a handful of TRBV segments, among them TRBV5-6, TRBV5-1 and TRBV20-1. Strong co-clustering of samples prepared in the same batch was shown by direct clustering with F measure, prompting a batch-effect correction. The multiple sclerosis patient group was slightly younger than the control group. Significantly lower normalized Chao1 diversity was found in multiple sclerosis patients than in controls, suggesting substantial peripheral T-cell clonal expansion.

The CDR3 has 16 amino acids, counting the end cysteine and phenylalanine. Only the CDR3 DNA stays, 48 bases, in frame from base 1. For CDR1 and CDR2, the germline V gene lists ENHRY and SYGVKD. From V the trimming removes 4 bases and from J it removes 2 bases, while the gene matches leave 1 base of the junction unaccounted for. Receptors were amplified or captured by PCR. Sequencing was carried out with an Illumina HiSeq 2500. To reduce PCR and sequencing biases, unique molecular identifiers were built into the TCR beta cDNA libraries. Per 1 to 10 million input T cells, approximately 500,000 cDNA molecules were obtained, such that each molecule approximated one T cell. The patient libraries were prepared and sequenced with the same protocol used for the earlier healthy control dataset. Samples belonging to the same batch were prepared together, multiplexed and sequenced on a shared HiSeq lane. The published analysis was carried out like this. Raw barcoded reads were processed with MIGEC, and single-read molecular identifier groups were discarded before consensus assembly and CDR3 extraction. VDJtools was used for post-analysis of the clonotype tables, with diversity normalized by down-sampling every dataset to the smallest sample size. To correct batch-related cross-sample contamination, repertoire overlap clustering matched CDR3 amino acid sequences but not nucleotide sequences. TCRdb reprocessed the public reads (quality trimming at Q25 with fastp, clone calling with MiXCR) and kept in-frame beta chains. Here each entry gathers all rows of one CDR3 protein and keeps the most common genes and DNA. TCRdb, not the authors, supplied the V and J calls. The sample table shows about 430,000 distinct CDR3 sequences, and approximately 38% are seen once. Jointly, the top ten make up 7.5% to 8.5% of the sample.

To demonstrate the VDJtools post-analysis software, TCR beta repertoires were profiled from the peripheral blood of more than ten young patients with multiple sclerosis. The patients with multiple sclerosis were children and adolescents between about 6 and 16 years of age. Notes on this clonotype: The antigen it binds to is not known. Base-call qualities are not available, and no considerably larger clone is one nucleotide away.

The chain couples TRBV10-3 to TRBJ2-3; 15 bases in the junction line up with TRBD2. The sample consisted of blood. This TCR was recovered from a girl aged 2 to 10 with multiple sclerosis. The CDR3 loop reads CAISGTSGGATDTQYF. The DNA sequence is given as TGTGCCATCAGTGGGACTAGCGGGGGGGCCACAGATACGCAGTATTTT.